This T cell receptor (beta chain) was observed in a study of breast tumors, draining lymph nodes, adjacent tissues. A single record per CDR3 protein comes from TCRdb applying MiXCR to the multiplex PCR reads. The sample shows roughly 120,000 distinct CDR3 sequences, less than 20% of them seen only once. The CDR3 has 16 residues. Germline V CDR1 and CDR2: SGHAT, FQNNGV. V lost 4 bases and J 3 bases, leaving 15 bases between the germline ends. Findings of the study overall: Findings are consistent with lymph node origin and intratumoral expansion of most tumor T cells. Luminal-like breast cancer showed significantly higher tumor–nontumor repertoire similarity than basal-like. Tumor repertoires ranked between lymph nodes and nontumor tissue in diversity, with V and J gene preferences.

Comment on this clonotype: The antigen is unknown.

Samples came from axillary lymph nodes draining the breast cancer. The chain carries TRBV11-2 and TRBJ2-2; TRBD2 is a possible D gene (5 bases). Sequenced input: axillary lymph node tissue. The clonotype originates from a female donor with breast cancer. Some clones in this sample may be carry-over from other donors' samples. The CDR3 is CASSSPGLADTGELFF. In nucleotides, the CDR3 is TGTGCCAGCAGCTCCCCCGGCCTAGCAGACACCGGGGAGCTGTTTTTT. Complete variable domain (other parts from reference TRBV11-2 and TRBJ2-2): EAGVAQSPRYKIIEKRQSVAFWCNPISGHATLYWYQQILGQGPKLLIQFQNNGVVDDSQLPKDRFSAERLKGVDSTLKIQPAKLEDSAVYLCASSSPGLADTGELFFGEGSRLTVL.